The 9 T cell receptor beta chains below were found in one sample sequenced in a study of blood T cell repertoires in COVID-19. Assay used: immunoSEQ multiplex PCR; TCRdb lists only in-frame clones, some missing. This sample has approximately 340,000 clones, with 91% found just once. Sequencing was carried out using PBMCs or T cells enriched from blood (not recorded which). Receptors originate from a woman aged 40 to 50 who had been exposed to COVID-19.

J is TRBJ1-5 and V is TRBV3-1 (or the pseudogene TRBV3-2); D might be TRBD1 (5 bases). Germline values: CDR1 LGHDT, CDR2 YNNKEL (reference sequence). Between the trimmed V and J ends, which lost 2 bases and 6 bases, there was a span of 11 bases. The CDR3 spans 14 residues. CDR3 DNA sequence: TGTGCCAGCAGCCAATCTCAGGGTTCTCAGCCCCAGCATTTT. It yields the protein CASSQSQGSQPQHF.

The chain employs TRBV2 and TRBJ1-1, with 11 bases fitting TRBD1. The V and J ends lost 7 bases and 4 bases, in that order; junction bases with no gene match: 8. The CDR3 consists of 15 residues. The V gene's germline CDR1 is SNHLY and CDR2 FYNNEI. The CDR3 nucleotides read TGTGCCAGCACTAACTTCGGGACAGGGGGCACTGAAGCTTTCTTT. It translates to CASTNFGTGGTEAFF. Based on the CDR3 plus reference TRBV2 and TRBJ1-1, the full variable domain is EPEVTQTPSHQVTQMGQEVILRCVPISNHLYFYWYRQILGQKVEFLVSFYNNEISEKSEIFDDQFSVERPDGSNFTLKIRSTKLEDSAMYFCASTNFGTGGTEAFFGQGTRLTVV.

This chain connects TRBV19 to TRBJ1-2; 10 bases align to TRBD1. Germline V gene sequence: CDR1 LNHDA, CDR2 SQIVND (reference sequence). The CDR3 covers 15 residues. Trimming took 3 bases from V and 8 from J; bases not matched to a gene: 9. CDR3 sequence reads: CASSMGQGYIGGYTF. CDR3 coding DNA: TGTGCCAGTAGTATGGGACAGGGGTACATAGGAGGCTACACCTTC.

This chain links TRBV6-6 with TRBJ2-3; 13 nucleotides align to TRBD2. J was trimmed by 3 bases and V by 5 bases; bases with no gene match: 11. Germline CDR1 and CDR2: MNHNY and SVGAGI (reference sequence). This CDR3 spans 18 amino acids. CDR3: CASSPRTSGRSLTDTQYF. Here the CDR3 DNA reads TGTGCCAGCAGTCCCCGGACTAGCGGGAGAAGCTTGACAGATACGCAGTATTTT.

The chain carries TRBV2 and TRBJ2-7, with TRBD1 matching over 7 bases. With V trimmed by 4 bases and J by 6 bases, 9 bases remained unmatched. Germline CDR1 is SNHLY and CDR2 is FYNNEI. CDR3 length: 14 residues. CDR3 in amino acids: CASSVTGERPEQYF. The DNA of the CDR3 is TGTGCCAGCAGTGTTACAGGGGAACGACCCGAGCAGTACTTC.

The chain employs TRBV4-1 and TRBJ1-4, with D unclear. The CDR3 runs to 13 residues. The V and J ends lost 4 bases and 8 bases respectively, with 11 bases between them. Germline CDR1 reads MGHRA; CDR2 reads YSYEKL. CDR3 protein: CASSPNGGEKLFF. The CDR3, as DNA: TGCGCCAGCAGCCCCAACGGAGGGGAAAAACTGTTTTTT.

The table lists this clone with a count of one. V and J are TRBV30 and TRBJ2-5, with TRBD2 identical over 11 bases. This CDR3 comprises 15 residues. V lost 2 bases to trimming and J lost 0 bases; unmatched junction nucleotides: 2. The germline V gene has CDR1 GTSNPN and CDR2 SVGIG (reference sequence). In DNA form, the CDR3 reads TGTGCCTGGAGTTTAGCGGGAGGGAACCAAGAGACCCAGTACTTC. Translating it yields CAWSLAGGNQETQYF.

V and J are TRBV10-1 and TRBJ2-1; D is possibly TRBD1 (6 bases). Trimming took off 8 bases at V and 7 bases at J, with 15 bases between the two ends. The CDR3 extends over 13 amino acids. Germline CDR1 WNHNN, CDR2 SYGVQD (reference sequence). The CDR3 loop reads CASGLAGANEQFF. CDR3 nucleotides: TGCGCCAGCGGCTTAGCAGGGGCGAATGAGCAGTTCTTC.

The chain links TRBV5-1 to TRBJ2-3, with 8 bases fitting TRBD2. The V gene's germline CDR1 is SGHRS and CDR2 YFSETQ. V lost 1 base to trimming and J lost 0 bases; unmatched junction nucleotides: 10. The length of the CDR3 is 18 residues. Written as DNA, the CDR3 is TGCGCCAGCAGCTTGTTCGGCGGGGGGCCTTCTAGCACAGATACGCAGTATTTT. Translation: CASSLFGGGPSSTDTQYF.